Only a few counts were recorded for the clone carrying this T cell receptor beta chain. The sample is drawn from a study of T-cell reconstitution after alpha-beta-depleted transplantation in children. Per the germline V gene, CDR1 is MNHNS and CDR2 is SASEGT. CDR3 length equals 15 residues. V shed 2 bases and J 9 bases; nucleotides not matched to a gene: 12. As it was prepared, the TCRbeta library received unique molecular identifiers. TCRdb redid the calling of the PCR reads with MiXCR, one entry per CDR3 protein. The sample has roughly 160,000 distinct CDR3 sequences, more than 9.5% seen once; the top ten hold 13%.

V is TRBV6-1 and J is TRBJ2-5; 7 bases are a match to TRBD1. The source is a boy younger than 10 with acute myeloid leukemia, due to receive a stem cell transplant. The starting material was PBMCs, obtained before TCRalphabeta/CD19-depleted stem cell transplant. The CDR3 sequence: CASSERGRGIEAQYF. The CDR3 coding sequence is TGTGCCAGCAGTGAACGGGGCAGGGGGATCGAGGCCCAGTACTTC.